Shown below are 17 T cell receptor beta chains from a single sample sequenced in a study of OX40 agonist ivuxolimab in advanced cancers. Data came from immunoSEQ multiplex PCR; TCRdb stores just in-frame clones and leaves some out. The profile covers around 150,000 clones, with about 93% appearing a single time and roughly 1% taken by the ten largest. This material consisted of CD4+ or CD8+ T cells sorted from blood, taken in a trial of the OX40 agonist ivuxolimab. The receptors were sampled from an adult with an advanced solid tumor such as melanoma, head and neck, liver or kidney cancer.

V usage is TRBV7-2 and J usage is TRBJ1-5, with D perhaps TRBD1 (6 bases). Germline assignment: CDR1 SGHTA and CDR2 FQGNSA. There are 14 residues in the CDR3. Trimming pared 1 base from V and 7 bases from J, leaving 11 bases between. The CDR3 loop is CASSLGRGGQPQHF. As DNA, the CDR3 is TGTGCCAGCAGCTTAGGCAGGGGAGGACAGCCCCAGCATTTT.

The rearrangement uses TRBV5-4 and TRBJ2-2, with 9 nucleotides matching TRBD1. CDR3 length equals 14 residues. Germline trimming cut 3 bases from V and 6 bases from J; bases unmatched to any gene: 3. Germline loops: CDR1 SGHNT, CDR2 YYREEE (reference sequence). Here the CDR3 DNA reads TGTGCCAGCAGCTGGGACAGGGAGGCCGGGGAGCTGTTTTTT. This encodes CASSWDREAGELFF.

This clone turned up a few times. V is TRBV19 and J is TRBJ2-1; the match to TRBD1 covers 7 bases. Trimming removed 5 bases from V and 7 bases from J; junction bases left unmatched: 14. Germline assignment: CDR1 LNHDA and CDR2 SQIVND (reference sequence). The CDR3 covers 16 residues. This CDR3 is CASSRSGTNRGNEQFF. CDR3 coding DNA: TGTGCCAGTAGTCGGTCCGGGACCAACAGGGGAAATGAGCAGTTCTTC.

The chain employs TRBV7-2 and TRBJ2-3; D unresolved. Germline CDR1 is SGHTA and CDR2 is FQGNSA. This CDR3 region has 13 residues. The V and J ends lost 7 bases and 2 bases respectively, with 10 bases between them. The CDR3 loop reads CASTPLTTDTQYF. DNA of the CDR3: TGTGCCAGCACCCCGCTAACCACAGATACGCAGTATTTT.

V and J are TRBV9 and TRBJ2-5; the D is unclear. The CDR3 loop spans 14 amino acids. In germline, CDR1 is SGDLS, CDR2 YYNGEE. Trimming left V 1 base short and J 4 bases short, with 11 bases between. CDR3 protein: CASSVRTDPETQYF. The CDR3, as DNA: TGTGCCAGCAGCGTAAGGACGGACCCAGAGACCCAGTACTTC. The entire variable domain, with the rest obtained from reference TRBV9 and TRBJ2-5, is as follows: DSGVTQTPKHLITATGQRVTLRCSPRSGDLSVYWYQQSLDQGLQFLIQYYNGEERAKGNILERFSAQQFPDLHSELNLSSLELGDSALYFCASSVRTDPETQYFGPGTRLLVL.

This rearrangement joins TRBV7-2 to TRBJ2-1; 8 bases are a match to TRBD2. CDR1 SGHTA and CDR2 FQGNSA come from the germline V gene. Trimming at V came to 1 base and at J to 4 bases, leaving 3 bases not matched to a gene. This CDR3 region has 15 residues. CDR3 sequence (DNA): TGTGCCAGCAGCTTAGGACTAGCGCGTTACAATGAGCAGTTCTTC. It specifies CASSLGLARYNEQFF.

The rearrangement joins TRBV30 to TRBJ2-1; 12 bases are a match to TRBD2. The germline gives CDR1 GTSNPN, CDR2 SVGIG (reference sequence). V trimming: 4 bases; J trimming: 6 bases; junction bases outside the gene matches: 4. This CDR3 comprises 14 residues. The CDR3: CAWTKGLAGNEQFF. The CDR3 DNA follows: TGTGCCTGGACTAAGGGACTAGCGGGCAATGAGCAGTTCTTC.

This clone showed up just once. This sequence joins TRBV6-1 and TRBJ2-7; the D gene is possibly TRBD2 (6 bases). Between the trimmed V and J ends, which lost 0 bases and 4 bases, there was a span of 7 bases. Germline CDR1 is MNHNS and CDR2 is SASEGT. The CDR3 is 13 residues long. CDR3 coding DNA: TGTGCCAGCAGTGAAGCGCGGGATTACGAGCAGTACTTC. Translating it yields CASSEARDYEQYF.

The J gene is TRBJ2-7, the V gene TRBV10-1; TRBD1 matches 12 bases. Per germline, CDR1 WNHNN and CDR2 SYGVQD (reference sequence). V trimming: 6 bases; J trimming: 3 bases; junction bases outside the gene matches: 6. The CDR3 is 15 residues long. The CDR3 DNA reads as TGCGCCAGCAGCTACGGGACAGGGGGCTTCTACGAGCAGTACTTC. It encodes CASSYGTGGFYEQYF.

The chain joins TRBV19 to TRBJ1-1, with 7 bases lining up with TRBD1. Germline lookup yields CDR1 LNHDA and CDR2 SQIVND (reference sequence). The J segment lost 5 bases and the V segment lost 6 bases, leaving 6 bases of the junction unmatched. The CDR3 loop spans 13 amino acids. The CDR3 DNA follows: TGTGCCAGTAGCCTTACCAGGGGGACTGAAGCTTTCTTT. It encodes CASSLTRGTEAFF.

The chain is built from TRBV2 and TRBJ1-2; D gene ambiguous. The CDR3 has 12 residues. From germline, CDR1 is SNHLY and CDR2 FYNNEI. V dropped 1 base and J dropped 7 bases, with 7 bases sitting between them. The CDR3 loop reads CASSEEKGGYTF. For the CDR3, the DNA is TGTGCCAGCAGTGAAGAGAAGGGTGGCTACACCTTC. The entire variable domain, with the rest obtained from reference TRBV2 and TRBJ1-2, is as follows: EPEVTQTPSHQVTQMGQEVILRCVPISNHLYFYWYRQILGQKVEFLVSFYNNEISEKSEIFDDQFSVERPDGSNFTLKIRSTKLEDSAMYFCASSEEKGGYTFGSGTRLTVV.

CDR3 amino acids: CASTTRQATYNSPLHF. Here the CDR3 DNA reads TGTGCCAGTACGACTCGCCAAGCCACTTATAATTCACCCCTCCACTTT. This sequence joins TRBV19 and TRBJ1-6, with D uncertain. V was shortened by 7 bases and J by 4 bases, with 17 bases between the two germline ends. CDR1 LNHDA and CDR2 SQIVND come from the germline V gene (reference sequence). The CDR3 runs 16 residues.

J is TRBJ1-2 and V is TRBV6-1; D unclear. The CDR3 is made up of 14 amino acids. Germline V CDR1 and CDR2: MNHNS, SASEGT. V lost 2 bases, J lost 4 bases, and 11 bases lay in between. In nucleotides, the CDR3 is TGTGCCAGCAGTGAAAGGATAGCCCTCTATGGCTACACCTTC. It specifies CASSERIALYGYTF.

The chain couples TRBV7-3 to TRBJ1-4; 9 bases agree with TRBD1. This CDR3 has 14 amino acids. The V gene's germline CDR1 is SGHTA and CDR2 FQGTGA. V trimming: 10 bases; J trimming: 6 bases; junction bases outside the gene matches: 9. The CDR3 DNA reads TGTGCCACCCTGGTACGACAGGGGGATGAAAAACTGTTTTTT. Its protein is CATLVRQGDEKLFF.

The chain employs TRBV28 and TRBJ1-4; 7 nucleotides align to TRBD1. The trim removed 2 bases at V and 6 bases at J, leaving 9 bases unmatched. The CDR3 consists of 16 residues. The V gene's germline CDR1 is MDHEN and CDR2 SYDVKM. The CDR3 bases are TGTGCCAGCAGTTTAGAGGGGGCAGCGAGGCATGAAAAACTGTTTTTT. This sequence encodes CASSLEGAARHEKLFF.

V gene TRBV18 combines with J gene TRBJ1-2; 7 positions agree with TRBD1. Trimming cost V 4 bases and J 3 bases; bases outside gene matches: 11. The germline CDR1 and CDR2 sequences are KGHSH and LQKENI. This CDR3 is 16 amino acids long. The CDR3: CASSQEARGFDYGYTF. The CDR3 DNA reads TGTGCCAGCTCACAAGAAGCCAGGGGGTTCGACTATGGCTACACCTTC.

The rearrangement uses TRBV4-1 and TRBJ2-1, with TRBD2 identical over 9 bases. Losses at the gene ends were 7 bases for V and 8 bases for J; bases not matched to a gene: 12. CDR3 size: 15 residues. Per the germline V gene, CDR1 is MGHRA and CDR2 is YSYEKL. The CDR3 reads CASTNWREGEHEQFF. CDR3 bases: TGCGCCAGCACAAATTGGCGGGAGGGTGAGCATGAGCAGTTCTTC.